This T cell receptor beta chain was obtained from a study of cytomegalovirus exposure and HLA in healthy donors. PCR primers comprised 60 Vbeta and 13 Jbeta primers. Method: immunoSEQ multiplex PCR; TCRdb's copy keeps in-frame clones and lacks some. The repertoire holds under 150,000 clones, with about four fifths as singletons. This clone was seen a handful of times. Germline CDR1 reads MNHNY; CDR2 reads SVGAGI (reference sequence). CDR3 length: 16 residues. V lost 6 bases, J lost 1 base, and 8 bases stayed unmatched. The chain joins TRBV6-6 to TRBJ1-3; 8 bases match TRBD1. This sequence was found in a male donor in good health and CMV-seronegative. Sequencing was done on a sample of PBMCs. Here the CDR3 reads CASRRWTGSSGNTIYF. CDR3 in DNA: TGTGCCAGCAGACGCTGGACAGGGAGTTCTGGAAACACCATATATTTT.